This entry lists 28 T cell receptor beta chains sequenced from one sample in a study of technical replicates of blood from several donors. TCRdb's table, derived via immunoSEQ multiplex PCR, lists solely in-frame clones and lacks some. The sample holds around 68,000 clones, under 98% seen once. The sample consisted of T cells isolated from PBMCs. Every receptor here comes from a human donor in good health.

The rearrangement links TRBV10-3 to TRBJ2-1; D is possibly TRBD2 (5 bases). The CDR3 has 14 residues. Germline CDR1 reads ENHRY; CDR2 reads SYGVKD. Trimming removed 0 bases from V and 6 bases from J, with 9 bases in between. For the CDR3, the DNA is TGTGCCATCAGTGAGTCTAGCAGCGGCAATGAGCAGTTCTTC. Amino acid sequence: CAISESSSGNEQFF.

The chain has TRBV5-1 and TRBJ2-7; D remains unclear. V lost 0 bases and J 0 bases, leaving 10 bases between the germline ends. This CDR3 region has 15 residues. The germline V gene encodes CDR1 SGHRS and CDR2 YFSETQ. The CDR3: CASSLVAASSYEQYF. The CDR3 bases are TGCGCCAGCAGCTTGGTGGCCGCTAGCTCCTACGAGCAGTACTTC.

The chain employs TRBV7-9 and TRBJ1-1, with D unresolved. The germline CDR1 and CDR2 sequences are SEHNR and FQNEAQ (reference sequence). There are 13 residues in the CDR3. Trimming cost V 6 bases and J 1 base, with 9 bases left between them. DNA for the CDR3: TGTGCCAGCAGGAGGGATCAGAACACTGAAGCTTTCTTT. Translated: CASRRDQNTEAFF.

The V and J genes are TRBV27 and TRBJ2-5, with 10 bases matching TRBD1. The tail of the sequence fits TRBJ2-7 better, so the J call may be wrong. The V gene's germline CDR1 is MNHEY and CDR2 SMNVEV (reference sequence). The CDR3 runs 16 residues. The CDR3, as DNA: TGTGCCAGCAGTTTAGGGTTCGGGACAGGGGAAGACGAGCAGTACTTC. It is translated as CASSLGFGTGEDEQYF.

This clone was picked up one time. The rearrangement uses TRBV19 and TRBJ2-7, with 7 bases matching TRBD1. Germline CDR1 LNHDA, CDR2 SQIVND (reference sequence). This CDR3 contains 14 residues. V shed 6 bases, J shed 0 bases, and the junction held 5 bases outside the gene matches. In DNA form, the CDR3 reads TGTGCCAGTAGAAACCGGGACAGCTCCTACGAGCAGTACTTC. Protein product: CASRNRDSSYEQYF.

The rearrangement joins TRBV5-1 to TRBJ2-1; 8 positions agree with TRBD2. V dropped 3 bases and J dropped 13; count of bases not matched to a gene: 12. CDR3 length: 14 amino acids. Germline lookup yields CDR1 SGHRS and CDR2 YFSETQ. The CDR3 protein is CASSSQLAANYQFF. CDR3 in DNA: TGCGCCAGCAGCTCGCAACTAGCGGCCAATTATCAGTTCTTC.

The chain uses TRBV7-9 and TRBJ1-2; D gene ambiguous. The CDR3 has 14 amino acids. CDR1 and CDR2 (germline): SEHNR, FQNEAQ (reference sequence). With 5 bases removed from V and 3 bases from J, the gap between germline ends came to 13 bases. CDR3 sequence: CASSPSGSHYGYTF. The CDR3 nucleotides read TGTGCCAGCAGCCCCTCTGGCTCGCACTATGGCTACACCTTC.

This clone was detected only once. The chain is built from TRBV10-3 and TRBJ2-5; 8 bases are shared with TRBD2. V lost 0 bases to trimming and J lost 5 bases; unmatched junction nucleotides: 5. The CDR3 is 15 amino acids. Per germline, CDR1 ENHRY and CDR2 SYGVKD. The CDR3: CAISESGTRGETQYF. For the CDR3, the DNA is TGTGCCATCAGTGAGTCTGGGACTAGGGGTGAGACCCAGTACTTC.

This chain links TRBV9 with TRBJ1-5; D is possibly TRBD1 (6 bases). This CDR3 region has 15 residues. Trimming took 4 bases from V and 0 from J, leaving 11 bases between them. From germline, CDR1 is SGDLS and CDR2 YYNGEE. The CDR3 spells CASSSGQNSNQPQHF. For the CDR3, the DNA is TGTGCCAGCAGCTCGGGACAAAATAGCAATCAGCCCCAGCATTTT.

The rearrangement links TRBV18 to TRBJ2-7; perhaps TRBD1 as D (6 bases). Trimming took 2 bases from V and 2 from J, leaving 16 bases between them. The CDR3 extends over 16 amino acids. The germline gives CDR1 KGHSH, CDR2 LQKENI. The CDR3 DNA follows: TGTGCCAGCTCACCAGCTCACAGGGCCACCGCCTACGAGCAGTACTTC. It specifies CASSPAHRATAYEQYF.

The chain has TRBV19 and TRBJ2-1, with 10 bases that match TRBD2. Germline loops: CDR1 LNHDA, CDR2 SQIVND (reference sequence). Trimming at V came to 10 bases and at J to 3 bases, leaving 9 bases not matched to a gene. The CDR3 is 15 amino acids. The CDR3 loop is CATAILAGHYNEQFF. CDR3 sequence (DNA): TGTGCCACCGCTATACTAGCGGGACACTACAATGAGCAGTTCTTC. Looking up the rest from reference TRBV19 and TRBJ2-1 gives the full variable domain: DGGITQSPKYLFRKEGQNVTLSCEQNLNHDAMYWYRQDPGQGLRLIYYSQIVNDFQKGDIAEGYSVSREKKESFPLTVTSAQKNPTAFYLCATAILAGHYNEQFFGPGTRLTVL.

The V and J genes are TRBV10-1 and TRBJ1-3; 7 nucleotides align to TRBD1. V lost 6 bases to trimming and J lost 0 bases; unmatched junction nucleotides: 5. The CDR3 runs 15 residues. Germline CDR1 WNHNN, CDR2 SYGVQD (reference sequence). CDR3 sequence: CASSRDSYSGNTIYF. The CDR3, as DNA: TGCGCCAGCAGCCGGGACAGCTACTCTGGAAACACCATATATTTT.

This chain's CDR3 is CAWIAPTGGIEAFF. The CDR3 DNA reads TGTGCCTGGATAGCCCCGACAGGGGGCATAGAAGCTTTCTTT. This chain uses TRBV30 with TRBJ1-1; TRBD1 matches at 10 bases. CDR1 is GTSNPN, CDR2 SVGIG, per germline (reference sequence). This CDR3 is 14 amino acids long. Germline trimming cut 4 bases from V and 8 bases from J; bases unmatched to any gene: 10.

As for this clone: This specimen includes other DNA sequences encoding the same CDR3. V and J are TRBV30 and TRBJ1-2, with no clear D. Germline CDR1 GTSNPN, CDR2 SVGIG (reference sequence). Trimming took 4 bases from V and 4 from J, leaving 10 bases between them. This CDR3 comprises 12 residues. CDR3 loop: CAWISEGYGYTF. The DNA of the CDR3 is TGTGCCTGGATATCGGAGGGCTATGGCTACACCTTC.

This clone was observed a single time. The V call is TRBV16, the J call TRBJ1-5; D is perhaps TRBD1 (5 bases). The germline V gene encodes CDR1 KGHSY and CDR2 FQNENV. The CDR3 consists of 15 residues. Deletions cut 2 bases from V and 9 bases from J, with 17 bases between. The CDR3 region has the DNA TGTGCCAGCAGCCAAATGGACATGGGCCTAAGGCCCCAGCATTTT. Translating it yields CASSQMDMGLRPQHF.

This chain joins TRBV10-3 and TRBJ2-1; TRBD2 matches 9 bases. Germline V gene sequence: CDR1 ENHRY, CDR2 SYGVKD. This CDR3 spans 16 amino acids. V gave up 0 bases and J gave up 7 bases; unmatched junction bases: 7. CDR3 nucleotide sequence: TGTGCCATCAGTGAGTCGAGGGCGGGAGGGGAAAATGAGCAGTTCTTC. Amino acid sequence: CAISESRAGGENEQFF.

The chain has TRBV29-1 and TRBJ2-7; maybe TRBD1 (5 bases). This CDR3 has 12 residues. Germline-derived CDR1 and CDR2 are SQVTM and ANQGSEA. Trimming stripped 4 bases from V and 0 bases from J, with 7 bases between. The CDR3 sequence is CSVGQSSYEQYF. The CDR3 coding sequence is TGCAGCGTTGGACAGAGCTCCTACGAGCAGTACTTC.

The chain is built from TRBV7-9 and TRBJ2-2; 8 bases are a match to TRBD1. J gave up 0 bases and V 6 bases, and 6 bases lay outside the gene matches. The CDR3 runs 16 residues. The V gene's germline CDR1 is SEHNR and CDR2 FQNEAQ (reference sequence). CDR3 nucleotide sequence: TGTGCCAGCAGGCCGGGACAGGCTGCGAACACCGGGGAGCTGTTTTTT. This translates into CASRPGQAANTGELFF. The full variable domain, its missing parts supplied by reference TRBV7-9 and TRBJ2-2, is DTGVSQNPRHKITKRGQNVTFRCDPISEHNRLYWYRQTLGQGPEFLTYFQNEAQLEKSRLLSDRFSAERPKGSFSTLEIQRTEQGDSAMYLCASRPGQAANTGELFFGEGSRLTVL.

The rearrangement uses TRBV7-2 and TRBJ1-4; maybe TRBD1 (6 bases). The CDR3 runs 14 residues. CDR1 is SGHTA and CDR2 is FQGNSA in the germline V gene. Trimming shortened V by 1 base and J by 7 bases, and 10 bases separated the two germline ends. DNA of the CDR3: TGTGCCAGCAGCTTAGACAGGGCAAGTGAAAAACTGTTTTTT. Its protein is CASSLDRASEKLFF.

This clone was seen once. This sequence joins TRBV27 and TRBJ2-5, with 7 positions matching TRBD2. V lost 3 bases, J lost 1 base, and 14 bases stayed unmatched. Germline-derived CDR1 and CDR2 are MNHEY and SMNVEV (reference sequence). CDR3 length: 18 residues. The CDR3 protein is CASSFEWREKRLQETQYF. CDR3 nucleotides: TGTGCCAGCAGTTTCGAGTGGCGGGAGAAACGCCTCCAAGAGACCCAGTACTTC.

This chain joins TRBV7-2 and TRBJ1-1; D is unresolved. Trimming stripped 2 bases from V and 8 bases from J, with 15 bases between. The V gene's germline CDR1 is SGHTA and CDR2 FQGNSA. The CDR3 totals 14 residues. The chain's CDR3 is CASSLYVSSGEAFF. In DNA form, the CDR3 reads TGTGCCAGCAGCTTATACGTCTCTTCAGGCGAAGCTTTCTTT.

CDR3 amino acids: CASSKGTSGSQEQYF. CDR3 DNA sequence: TGTGCCAGCAGTAAAGGGACTAGCGGGAGTCAAGAGCAGTACTTC. The chain couples TRBV5-5 to TRBJ2-7; 14 positions match TRBD2. After removal of 5 bases from V and 7 bases from J, the junction contained 8 bases not matched to a gene. The V gene's germline CDR1 is SGHKS and CDR2 YYEKEE (reference sequence). This CDR3 spans 15 amino acids.

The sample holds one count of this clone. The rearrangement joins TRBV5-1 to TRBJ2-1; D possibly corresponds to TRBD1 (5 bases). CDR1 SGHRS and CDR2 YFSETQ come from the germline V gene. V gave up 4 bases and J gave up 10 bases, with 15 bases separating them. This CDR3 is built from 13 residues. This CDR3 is CASSDPSSGEQFF. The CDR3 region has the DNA TGCGCCAGCAGCGACCCATCCTCAGGGGAGCAGTTCTTC.

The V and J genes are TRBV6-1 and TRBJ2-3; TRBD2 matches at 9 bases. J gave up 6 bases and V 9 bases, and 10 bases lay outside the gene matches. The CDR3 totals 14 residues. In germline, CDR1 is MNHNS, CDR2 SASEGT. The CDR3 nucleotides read TGTGCCAGTTCTAACAGCGGGAGGTTGGATACGCAGTATTTT. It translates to CASSNSGRLDTQYF.

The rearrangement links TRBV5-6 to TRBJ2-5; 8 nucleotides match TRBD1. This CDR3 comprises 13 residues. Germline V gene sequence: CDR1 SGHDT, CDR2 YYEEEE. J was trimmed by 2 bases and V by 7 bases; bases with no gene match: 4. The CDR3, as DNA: TGTGCCAGCGAGGACAGGGTTCAAGAGACCCAGTACTTC. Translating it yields CASEDRVQETQYF.

The CDR3 reads CAISTGQGNYGYTF. The CDR3 DNA follows: TGTGCCATCAGTACGGGACAGGGGAACTATGGCTACACCTTC. V usage is TRBV10-3 and J usage is TRBJ1-2, with 10 bases that match TRBD1. V dropped 5 bases and J dropped 2; count of bases not matched to a gene: 2. Looked up from germline, CDR1 is ENHRY and CDR2 is SYGVKD. The CDR3 contains 14 residues.

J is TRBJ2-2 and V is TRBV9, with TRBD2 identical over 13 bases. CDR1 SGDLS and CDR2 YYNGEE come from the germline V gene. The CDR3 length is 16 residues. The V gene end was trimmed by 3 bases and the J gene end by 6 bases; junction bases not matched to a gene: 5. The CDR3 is CASSGGTSGMSGELFF. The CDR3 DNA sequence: TGTGCCAGCAGCGGCGGGACTAGCGGGATGTCCGGGGAGCTGTTTTTT.

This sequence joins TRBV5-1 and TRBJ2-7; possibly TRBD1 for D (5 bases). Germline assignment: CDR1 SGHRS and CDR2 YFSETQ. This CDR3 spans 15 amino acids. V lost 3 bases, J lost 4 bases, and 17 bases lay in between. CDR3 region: CASSSSVDSFYEQYF. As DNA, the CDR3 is TGCGCCAGCAGCTCCTCCGTCGACAGTTTTTACGAGCAGTACTTC.